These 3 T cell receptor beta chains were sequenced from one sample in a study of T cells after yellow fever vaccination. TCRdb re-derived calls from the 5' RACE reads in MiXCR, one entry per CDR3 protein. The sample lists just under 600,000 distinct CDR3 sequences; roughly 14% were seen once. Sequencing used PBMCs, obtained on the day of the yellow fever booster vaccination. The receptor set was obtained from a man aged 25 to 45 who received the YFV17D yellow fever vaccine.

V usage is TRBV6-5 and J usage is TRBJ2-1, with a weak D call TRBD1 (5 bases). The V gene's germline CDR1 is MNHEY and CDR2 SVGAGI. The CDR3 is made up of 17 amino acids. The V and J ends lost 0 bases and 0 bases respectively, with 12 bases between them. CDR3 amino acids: CASSYSGAVSSYNEQFF. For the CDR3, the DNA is TGTGCCAGCAGTTACTCAGGGGCTGTGAGCTCCTACAATGAGCAGTTCTTC.

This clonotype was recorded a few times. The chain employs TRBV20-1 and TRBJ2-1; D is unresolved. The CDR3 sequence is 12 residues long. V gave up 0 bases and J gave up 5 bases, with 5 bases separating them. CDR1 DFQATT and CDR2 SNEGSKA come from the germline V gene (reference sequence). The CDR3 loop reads CSAREPNNEQFF. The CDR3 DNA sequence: TGCAGTGCTAGAGAGCCAAACAATGAGCAGTTCTTC.

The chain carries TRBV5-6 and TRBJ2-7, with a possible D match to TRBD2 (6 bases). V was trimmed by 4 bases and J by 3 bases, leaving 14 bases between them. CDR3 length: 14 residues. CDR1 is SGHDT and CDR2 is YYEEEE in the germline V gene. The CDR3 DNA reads TGTGCCAGCAGCGGTTCGGAGGGCCTCTACGAGCAGTACTTC. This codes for CASSGSEGLYEQYF.